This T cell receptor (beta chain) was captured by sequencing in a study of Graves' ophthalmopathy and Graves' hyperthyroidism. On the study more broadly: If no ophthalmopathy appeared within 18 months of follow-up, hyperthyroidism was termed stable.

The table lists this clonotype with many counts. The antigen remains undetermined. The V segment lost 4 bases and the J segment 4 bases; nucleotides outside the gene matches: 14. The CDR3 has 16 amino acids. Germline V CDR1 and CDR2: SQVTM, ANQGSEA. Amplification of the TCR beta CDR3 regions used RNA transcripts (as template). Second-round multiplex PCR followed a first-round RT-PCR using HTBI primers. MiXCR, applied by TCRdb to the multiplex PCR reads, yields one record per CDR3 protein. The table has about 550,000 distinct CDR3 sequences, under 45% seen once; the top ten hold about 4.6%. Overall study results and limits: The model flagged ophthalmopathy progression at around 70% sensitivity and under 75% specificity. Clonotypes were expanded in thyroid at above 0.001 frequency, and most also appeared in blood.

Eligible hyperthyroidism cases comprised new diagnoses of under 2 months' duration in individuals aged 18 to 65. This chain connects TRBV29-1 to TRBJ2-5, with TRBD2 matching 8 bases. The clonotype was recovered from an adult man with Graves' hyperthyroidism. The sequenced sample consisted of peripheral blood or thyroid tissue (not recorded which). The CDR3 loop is CSVAVASGLWGETQYF. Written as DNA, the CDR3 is TGCAGCGTTGCGGTGGCTAGCGGGCTGTGGGGAGAGACCCAGTACTTC. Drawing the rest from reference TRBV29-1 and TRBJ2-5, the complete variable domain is SAVISQKPSRDICQRGTSLTIQCQVDSQVTMMFWYRQQPGQSLTLIATANQGSEATYESGFVIDKFPISRPNLTFSTLTVSNMSPEDSSIYLCSVAVASGLWGETQYFGPGTRLLVL.